Following are 18 T cell receptor beta chains from one sample sequenced in a study of response to subunit inactivated influenza vaccine. TCRdb itself ran the RT-PCR reads through MiXCR, one entry per CDR3 protein. The data contain hundreds of thousands of distinct CDR3 sequences, about 14% of them seen just once; the ten biggest clones take up 6% to 8%. The starting material was PBMCs from blood, obtained less than 15 days before vaccination. The receptors were gathered from a man between 50 and 59 years old who received an inactivated influenza vaccine.

This clonotype was recorded a few times. The V call is TRBV3-1, the J call TRBJ2-1, with 11 nucleotides matching TRBD2. From germline, CDR1 is LGHDT and CDR2 YNNKEL (reference sequence). V shed 6 bases, J shed 8 bases, and the junction held 9 bases outside the gene matches. The CDR3 is 15 residues long. The CDR3 spells CASSRVAGGPDEQFF. CDR3 sequence (DNA): TGTGCCAGCAGTCGGGTAGCGGGGGGGCCGGATGAGCAGTTCTTC.

This clonotype occurred a few times. The CDR3 reads CASRIQGRTGELFF. DNA of the CDR3: TGTGCCAGCAGAATACAGGGGCGCACCGGGGAGCTGTTTTTT. This sequence joins TRBV12-3 or TRBV12-4 and TRBJ2-2, with TRBD1 matching over 7 bases. J was trimmed by 4 bases and V by 6 bases; bases with no gene match: 5. The length of the CDR3 is 14 residues.

A single count supports this clonotype. V and J are TRBV20-1 and TRBJ2-1; D tentatively reads TRBD1 or TRBD2 (5 bases each). Germline CDR1 is DFQATT and CDR2 is SNEGSKA (reference sequence). Trimming pared 3 bases from V and 10 bases from J, leaving 13 bases between. The CDR3 consists of 12 residues. Here the CDR3 reads CSASAERGEQFF. For the CDR3, the DNA is TGCAGTGCTAGCGCCGAACGGGGCGAGCAGTTCTTC.

This clonotype occurred a few times. The rearrangement uses TRBV6-1 and TRBJ2-5; 10 nucleotides line up with TRBD1. J lost 4 bases, V lost 6 bases, and 5 bases had no gene match. Germline V CDR1 and CDR2: MNHNS, SASEGT. This CDR3 is 14 amino acids long. This CDR3 is CASRTGTGVETQYF. For the CDR3, the DNA is TGTGCCAGCAGGACCGGGACAGGGGTAGAGACCCAGTACTTC.

This clonotype was counted a few times. The chain has TRBV12-3 or TRBV12-4 and TRBJ2-6; D remains unclear. The V end was cut by 8 bases, the J end by 0 bases, with 14 bases between. This CDR3 contains 16 residues. The CDR3 protein is CASRAFRDSGANVLTF. Written as DNA, the CDR3 is TGTGCCAGCCGGGCGTTTAGGGACTCTGGGGCCAACGTCCTGACTTTC.

V is TRBV7-9 and J is TRBJ2-5, with D perhaps TRBD2 (6 bases). The CDR3 totals 16 residues. The V end was cut by 5 bases, the J end by 1 base, with 17 bases between. Germline assignment: CDR1 SEHNR and CDR2 FQNEAQ (reference sequence). In nucleotides, the CDR3 is TGTGCCAGCAGCCCCCCCCGGGGGAGACTCCAAGAGACCCAGTACTTC. It translates to CASSPPRGRLQETQYF.

The chain carries TRBV7-2 and TRBJ2-7, with a weak D call TRBD1 (7 bases). V was shortened by 5 bases and J by 0 bases, with 14 bases between the two germline ends. Germline values: CDR1 SGHTA, CDR2 FQGNSA. The CDR3 is 15 amino acids. CDR3 coding DNA: TGTGCCAGCAGCCGAGGGGGGACAGTCTCCTACGAGCAGTACTTC. Protein sequence: CASSRGGTVSYEQYF.

This clonotype appeared many times. The rearrangement links TRBV11-1 to TRBJ2-2, with 12 nucleotides matching TRBD1. V lost 5 bases and J lost 5; bases outside the gene matches: 15. Germline V CDR1 and CDR2: SGHAT, FQDESV (reference sequence). The length of the CDR3 is 19 residues. The CDR3 DNA reads TGTGCCAGCAGCGCCCAACCGGGACAGGGGGCAGAGTATACCGGGGAGCTGTTTTTT. Protein sequence: CASSAQPGQGAEYTGELFF.

Of note for this clonotype: An end of the junction differs from the germline gene, which may be a read error. The chain couples TRBV5-1 to TRBJ2-1, with 10 bases aligning to TRBD1. The CDR3 is 12 amino acids. The germline gives CDR1 SGHRS, CDR2 YFSETQ. The CDR3 DNA reads TGCGCCAGCAGCATCGGACAGGGGGGAACGATCTTC. Translated: CASSIGQGGTIF.

V and J are TRBV24-1 and TRBJ2-2; D is ambiguous. This CDR3 has 13 residues. V shed 9 bases and J shed 0 bases, with 7 bases lying between them. Germline V lookup: CDR1 KGHDR, CDR2 SFDVKD. The CDR3 coding sequence is TGTGCCACCGGATGGCCGAACACCGGGGAGCTGTTTTTT. As protein: CATGWPNTGELFF.

The table lists this clonotype with a few counts. The genes are TRBV29-1 and TRBJ1-2; D gene ambiguous. CDR1 is SQVTM, CDR2 ANQGSEA, per germline. The length of the CDR3 is 14 residues. The ends were cut back, 6 bases at V and 1 base at J, with 15 bases in the middle. The CDR3 sequence is CSVARGSLNYGYTF. The CDR3 DNA sequence: TGCAGCGTAGCCCGGGGATCCCTTAACTATGGCTACACCTTC.

Only a few counts were recorded for this clonotype. The chain is built from TRBV7-2 and TRBJ2-7, with D perhaps being TRBD1 or TRBD2 (6 bases each). Germline V gives CDR1 SGHTA, CDR2 FQGNSA. V shed 1 base and J shed 1 base, with 14 bases lying between them. The CDR3 is 16 amino acids. CDR3 DNA sequence: TGTGCCAGCAGCTTAGAAGGAGGGGGGCATTCCTACGAGCAGTACTTC. Amino acid sequence: CASSLEGGGHSYEQYF.

This sequence joins TRBV9 and TRBJ2-4, with D possibly being TRBD1 or TRBD2 (5 bases each). Germline V gene lookup returns CDR1 SGDLS and CDR2 YYNGEE. The CDR3 runs 15 residues. V was pared by 3 bases and J by 8 bases, with 18 bases between. CDR3 DNA: TGTGCCAGCAGCGCCAGGGACCGCCTGGGGGACATTCAGTACTTC. Translation: CASSARDRLGDIQYF. The full variable domain, in which reference TRBV9 and TRBJ2-4 provide the parts outside the CDR3, is DSGVTQTPKHLITATGQRVTLRCSPRSGDLSVYWYQQSLDQGLQFLIQYYNGEERAKGNILERFSAQQFPDLHSELNLSSLELGDSALYFCASSARDRLGDIQYFGAGTRLSVL.

The chain links TRBV6-2 or TRBV6-3 to TRBJ2-1, with 7 bases fitting TRBD2. V shed 5 bases, J shed 2 bases, and the junction held 9 bases outside the gene matches. CDR1 MNHEY and CDR2 SVGEGT come from the germline V gene. The CDR3 runs to 16 residues. The CDR3 loop is CASSPLAGPAYNEQFF. The CDR3 bases are TGTGCCAGCAGTCCCTTAGCGGGCCCGGCCTACAATGAGCAGTTCTTC.

The V and J genes are TRBV2 and TRBJ2-1; 8 bases are a match to TRBD2. The V and J ends lost 4 bases and 2 bases, in that order; junction bases with no gene match: 4. The CDR3 loop spans 15 amino acids. Germline lookup yields CDR1 SNHLY and CDR2 FYNNEI. The CDR3 DNA sequence: TGTGCCAGCAGTGGATCGGGAGGGCCCTACAATGAGCAGTTCTTC. It yields the protein CASSGSGGPYNEQFF.

Details on this clonotype: At one end the junction does not follow the germline gene, possibly because of a read error. The chain recombines TRBV28 with TRBJ1-5, with D perhaps TRBD1 (5 bases). Germline CDR1 and CDR2: MDHEN and SYDVKM. The length of the CDR3 is 17 residues. The CDR3 DNA reads TGTGCCAGCAGTTTATTATCGGGTTGGGGCGGCAATCACCCCCAGCATTTT. Translated: CASSLLSGWGGNHPQHF.

The CDR3 coding sequence is TGTGCCAGCAGCACCCAGGGGCAGTGGGGTGCTAACTATGGCTACACCTTC. It yields the protein CASSTQGQWGANYGYTF. This chain uses TRBV14 with TRBJ1-2; a possible D gene is TRBD1 (6 bases). This CDR3 comprises 17 residues. The V gene lost 5 bases and the J gene lost 0 bases, with 19 bases spanning the gap. Germline V CDR1 and CDR2: SGHDN, FVKESK.

This clonotype came up a few times. The V gene is TRBV27, the J gene TRBJ2-7; D unresolved. The CDR3 extends over 15 amino acids. V was clipped by 7 bases and J by 2 bases, with 18 bases between them. CDR1 is MNHEY and CDR2 is SMNVEV in the germline V gene (reference sequence). CDR3 region: CASTWSGPPAYEQYF. The CDR3 DNA follows: TGTGCCAGCACCTGGTCCGGCCCTCCCGCCTACGAGCAGTACTTC.